These 5 T cell receptor beta chains were sequenced from one sample in a study of T-cell reconstitution after alpha-beta-depleted transplantation in children. Preparing the TCRbeta library involved the use of unique molecular identifiers. TCRdb re-derived calls from the PCR reads in MiXCR, one entry per CDR3 protein. Of 300,000 or so distinct CDR3 sequences listed, 23% are singletons. Sequencing used PBMCs, mostly from graft donor cells, obtained 180 days after TCRalphabeta/CD19-depleted stem cell transplant. The receptors come from a male patient younger than 18 who had a stem cell transplant for acute lymphoblastic leukemia, so the T cells may come from the graft donor.

This clonotype was picked up many times. The chain links TRBV12-3 or TRBV12-4 to TRBJ2-4; D not certain. V lost 4 bases to trimming and J lost 0 bases, with 10 bases between them. CDR3 length: 15 residues. The DNA of the CDR3 is TGTGCCAGCAGTTATATCCCTTTAGCCAAAAACATTCAGTACTTC. Translated, it gives CASSYIPLAKNIQYF.

V is TRBV7-2 and J is TRBJ2-1; 11 bases line up with TRBD2. The germline gives CDR1 SGHTA, CDR2 FQGNSA. This CDR3 region has 17 residues. V shed 4 bases and J 2 bases; nucleotides not matched to a gene: 7. In nucleotides, the CDR3 is TGTGCCAGCAGCTCCCCTGTACTAGCGGGAGCCTACAATGAGCAGTTCTTC. This translates into CASSSPVLAGAYNEQFF.

The V call is TRBV20-1, the J call TRBJ2-1; D is ambiguous. This CDR3 has 14 residues. CDR1 and CDR2 from the germline V gene are DFQATT and SNEGSKA (reference sequence). With 8 bases removed from V and 0 bases from J, the gap between germline ends came to 14 bases. CDR3 residues: CSFVHPSSYNEQFF. CDR3 DNA sequence: TGCAGTTTTGTCCACCCGAGCTCCTACAATGAGCAGTTCTTC.

The J gene is TRBJ1-3, the V gene TRBV10-3; TRBD1 might be the D (5 bases). Trimming removed 10 bases from V and 4 bases from J, with 5 bases in between. This CDR3 spans 10 amino acids. Germline CDR1 is ENHRY and CDR2 is SYGVKD. The CDR3 is CATGGNTIYF. CDR3 nucleotide sequence: TGTGCCACAGGGGGAAACACCATATATTTT.

The rearrangement joins TRBV6-1 to TRBJ2-3; D uncertain. Per the germline V gene, CDR1 is MNHNS and CDR2 is SASEGT. The CDR3 totals 14 residues. The V end lost 5 bases, the J end lost 1 base, and 10 bases lay between the germline ends. The CDR3 DNA sequence: TGTGCCAGCAGTAGAACGTTGGGCACAGATACGCAGTATTTT. It yields the protein CASSRTLGTDTQYF.